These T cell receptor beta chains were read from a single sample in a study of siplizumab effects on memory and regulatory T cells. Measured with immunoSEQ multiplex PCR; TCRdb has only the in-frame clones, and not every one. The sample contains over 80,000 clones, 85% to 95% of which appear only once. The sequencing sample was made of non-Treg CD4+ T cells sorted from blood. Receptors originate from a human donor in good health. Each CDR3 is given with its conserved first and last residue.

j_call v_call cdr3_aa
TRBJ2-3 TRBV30 CAWSLSGPDTQYF
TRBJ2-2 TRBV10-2 CASRGGAYTGELFF
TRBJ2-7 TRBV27 CASSTLGTVRQYF
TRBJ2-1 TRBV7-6 CASNPGGGNEQFF
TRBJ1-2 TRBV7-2 CASSSDRVVGYTF
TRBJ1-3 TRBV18 CASPDFSGNTIYF
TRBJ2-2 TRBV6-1 CASGGWDTGELFF
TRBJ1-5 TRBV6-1 CASSGRAGTQPQHF
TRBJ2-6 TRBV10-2 CASSAAGPGANVLTF
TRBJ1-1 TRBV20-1 CSAPDYTEAFF
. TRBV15 CATSRDRGLGIGNPGYQETQYF
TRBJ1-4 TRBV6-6 CASSYANGEKLFF
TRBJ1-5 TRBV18 CASSPVRGGGNQPQHF
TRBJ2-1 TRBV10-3 CAISRDWYNEQFF
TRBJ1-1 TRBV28 CASSLFSGRAFF
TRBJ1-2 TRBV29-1 CSVGETGAISWGYTF
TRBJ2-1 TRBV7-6 CASSLAVRYNEQFF
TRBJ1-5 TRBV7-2 CASSLHLSAYSNQPQHF
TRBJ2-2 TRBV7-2 CASSLASGRARTGELFF
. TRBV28 CASSLDRVHEQYF
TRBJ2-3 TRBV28 CASTSGSYRVPDTQYF
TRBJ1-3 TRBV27 CASSFQGHSGNTIYF
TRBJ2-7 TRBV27 CASSRSRDEQYF
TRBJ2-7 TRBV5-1 CASSLVGPPMDEQYF
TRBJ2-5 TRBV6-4 CASSDHQGLAGGPGETQYF
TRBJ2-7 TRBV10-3 CAISKSSSGEYEQYF
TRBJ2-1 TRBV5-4 CASSPGTSGRFEQFF
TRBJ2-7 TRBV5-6 CASSLKGGRGTYEQYF
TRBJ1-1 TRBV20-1 CTLGPVSEAFF